The 14 T cell receptor beta chains given below trace back to one sample, sequenced in a study of post-analysis software for immune sequencing data. The TCR beta cDNA libraries contained unique molecular identifiers. TCRdb fed the PCR reads into MiXCR, producing one record per CDR3 protein. The table lists approximately 630,000 distinct CDR3 sequences, over 45% of them singletons. Their specific antigens are unknown. Whole-study results and caveats: TRBV5-6, TRBV5-1 and TRBV20-1 belonged to a set of about five TRBV segments that were more frequent in patients than controls.

Specimen: blood. Receptor source: a girl between 2 and 10 years old with multiple sclerosis.

The rearrangement uses TRBV27 and TRBJ2-6; 9 positions agree with TRBD2. The CDR3 has 17 amino acids. Germline CDR1 MNHEY, CDR2 SMNVEV (reference sequence). Germline trimming cut 4 bases from V and 0 bases from J; bases unmatched to any gene: 4. CDR3 loop: CASSSAGGSSGANVLTF. The CDR3 coding sequence is TGTGCCAGCAGTTCCGCGGGAGGGAGCTCTGGGGCCAACGTCCTGACTTTC.

This rearrangement joins TRBV19 to TRBJ2-5, with 13 bases identical to TRBD2. The CDR3 is 18 residues long. J gave up 5 bases and V 1 base, and 10 bases lay outside the gene matches. Germline assignment: CDR1 LNHDA and CDR2 SQIVND (reference sequence). This CDR3 reads CASSIVWTSGSDRETQYF. The CDR3 DNA sequence: TGTGCCAGTAGTATAGTTTGGACTAGCGGGAGTGACAGGGAGACCCAGTACTTC. The variable domain in full, with the rest retrieved from reference TRBV19 and TRBJ2-5, is DGGITQSPKYLFRKEGQNVTLSCEQNLNHDAMYWYRQDPGQGLRLIYYSQIVNDFQKGDIAEGYSVSREKKESFPLTVTSAQKNPTAFYLCASSIVWTSGSDRETQYFGPGTRLLVL.

V usage is TRBV5-1 and J usage is TRBJ2-5, with 13 bases matching TRBD2. Germline CDR1 is SGHRS and CDR2 is YFSETQ. The CDR3 is made up of 17 amino acids. J was trimmed by 11 bases and V by 5 bases; bases with no gene match: 18. This CDR3 reads CASSADGLAGDWGEQYF. The CDR3 region has the DNA TGCGCCAGCAGTGCAGATGGACTAGCGGGAGACTGGGGTGAGCAGTACTTC.

This chain links TRBV29-1 with TRBJ1-1, with D possibly TRBD1 on 6 matching bases. In germline, CDR1 is SQVTM, CDR2 ANQGSEA. This CDR3 is 11 amino acids long. V lost 5 bases to trimming and J lost 7 bases, with 11 bases between them. The CDR3 spells CSVPTGVEAFF. CDR3 bases: TGCAGCGTTCCGACAGGCGTTGAAGCTTTCTTT.

This chain links TRBV10-3 with TRBJ1-1, with a weak D call TRBD1 (6 bases). Trimming stripped 4 bases from V and 4 bases from J, with 19 bases between. In germline, CDR1 is ENHRY, CDR2 SYGVKD. This CDR3 comprises 16 residues. The CDR3 here is CAISGGGLTEGTEAFF. The CDR3 DNA reads as TGTGCCATCAGTGGTGGGGGCCTAACGGAGGGCACTGAAGCTTTCTTT.

This chain connects TRBV5-1 to TRBJ2-3; D gene uncertain. V was trimmed by 2 bases and J by 0 bases, leaving 7 bases between them. This CDR3 has 14 amino acids. Germline assignment: CDR1 SGHRS and CDR2 YFSETQ. The CDR3 sequence: CASSFPDSTDTQYF. The CDR3 bases are TGCGCCAGCAGCTTTCCGGACAGCACAGATACGCAGTATTTT.

The J gene is TRBJ2-4, the V gene TRBV7-9; the D is unclear. CDR3 length: 13 amino acids. Trimming left V 11 bases short and J 0 bases short, with 11 bases between. Germline CDR1 and CDR2: SEHNR and FQNEAQ (reference sequence). CDR3 coding DNA: TGTGCCGTCCCGGGTCTAGCCAAAAACATTCAGTACTTC. Protein sequence: CAVPGLAKNIQYF.

This clonotype was observed a few times. The chain combines TRBV6-5 with TRBJ1-2, with 7 bases lining up with TRBD1. The CDR3 spans 14 residues. J was trimmed by 5 bases and V by 10 bases; bases with no gene match: 13. Looked up from germline, CDR1 is MNHEY and CDR2 is SVGAGI. In DNA, the CDR3 is TGTGCCACCCAGAGACAGGGCGGGTTGTATGGCTACACCTTC. Translated: CATQRQGGLYGYTF.

Details on this clonotype: At one boundary the junction diverges from the germline segment, which might be a read error. The V call is TRBV5-1, the J call TRBJ2-7, with a weak D call TRBD2 (7 bases). The end of the DNA fits TRBJ2-5 better, so the J call may be wrong. The CDR3 sequence is 14 residues long. The germline CDR1 and CDR2 sequences are SGHRS and YFSETQ. CDR3 in amino acids: CAGSRGGPEETQYF. The CDR3 DNA is TGCGCCGGCAGCAGGGGAGGGCCGGAGGAGACCCAGTACTTC.

This clonotype was seen a handful of times. CDR3 in amino acids: CSASNSGGADNSPLHF. For the CDR3, the DNA is TGCAGTGCTTCGAATTCAGGGGGCGCGGATAATTCACCCCTCCACTTT. The chain combines TRBV20-1 with TRBJ1-6; 8 bases are a match to TRBD1. The CDR3 loop spans 16 amino acids. Per germline, CDR1 DFQATT and CDR2 SNEGSKA (reference sequence). V was pared by 5 bases and J by 5 bases, with 11 bases of the junction left unmatched.

The rearrangement joins TRBV12-3 or TRBV12-4 to TRBJ1-6, with TRBD1 identical over 7 bases. The CDR3 covers 15 residues. Trimming cost V 5 bases and J 5 bases; bases outside gene matches: 6. CDR3 bases: TGTGCCAGCAGTCCGAAACAGGGGAATAATTCACCCCTCCACTTT. Protein product: CASSPKQGNNSPLHF.

This clonotype was seen more than once but under ten times. The rearrangement joins TRBV5-1 to TRBJ2-7, with 12 bases matching TRBD1. The ends lost 4 bases at V and 6 bases at J; junction bases unmatched: 5. Looked up from germline, CDR1 is SGHRS and CDR2 is YFSETQ. This CDR3 contains 14 residues. Here the CDR3 DNA reads TGCGCCAGCAGCCTGGGGACAGGGGGCTTCGAGCAGTACTTC. Translated, it gives CASSLGTGGFEQYF.

J is TRBJ2-3 and V is TRBV5-1; possibly TRBD1 for D (6 bases). Germline V gene lookup returns CDR1 SGHRS and CDR2 YFSETQ. The CDR3 runs to 14 residues. Trimming shortened V by 5 bases and J by 2 bases, and 12 bases separated the two germline ends. The CDR3 DNA is TGCGCCAGCAGTCGTGGGGGCCCCACAGATACGCAGTATTTT. Translating it yields CASSRGGPTDTQYF.

On this clonotype itself: One end of the junction varies from germline; a read error may be responsible. The chain couples TRBV5-1 to TRBJ2-1, with 8 bases identical to TRBD2. Per germline, CDR1 SGHRS and CDR2 YFSETQ. The CDR3 length is 16 residues. The CDR3 region is CASIPGGGTSYNGQFF. The CDR3 nucleotides are TGCGCCAGCATCCCGGGCGGGGGGACCTCCTACAATGGGCAGTTCTTC.